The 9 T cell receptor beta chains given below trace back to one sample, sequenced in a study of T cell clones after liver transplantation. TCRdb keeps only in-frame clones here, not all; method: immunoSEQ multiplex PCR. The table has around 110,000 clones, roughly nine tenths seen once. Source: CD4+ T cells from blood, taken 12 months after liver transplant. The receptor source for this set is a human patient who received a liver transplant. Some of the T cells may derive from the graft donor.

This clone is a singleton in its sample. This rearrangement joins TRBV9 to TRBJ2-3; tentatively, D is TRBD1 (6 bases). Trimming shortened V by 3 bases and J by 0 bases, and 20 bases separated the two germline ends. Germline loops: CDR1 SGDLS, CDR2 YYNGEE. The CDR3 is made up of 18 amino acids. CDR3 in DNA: TGTGCCAGCAGCGCCCGTTCAGGGGTTAGCGCGAGCACAGATACGCAGTATTTT. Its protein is CASSARSGVSASTDTQYF. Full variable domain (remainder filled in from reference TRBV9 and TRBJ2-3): DSGVTQTPKHLITATGQRVTLRCSPRSGDLSVYWYQQSLDQGLQFLIQYYNGEERAKGNILERFSAQQFPDLHSELNLSSLELGDSALYFCASSARSGVSASTDTQYFGPGTRLTVL.

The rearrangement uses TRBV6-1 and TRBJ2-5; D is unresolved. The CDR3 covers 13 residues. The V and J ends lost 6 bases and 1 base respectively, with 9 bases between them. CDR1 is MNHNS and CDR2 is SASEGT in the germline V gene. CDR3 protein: CASRGLGQETQYF. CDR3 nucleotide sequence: TGTGCCAGCAGGGGATTGGGCCAAGAGACCCAGTACTTC.

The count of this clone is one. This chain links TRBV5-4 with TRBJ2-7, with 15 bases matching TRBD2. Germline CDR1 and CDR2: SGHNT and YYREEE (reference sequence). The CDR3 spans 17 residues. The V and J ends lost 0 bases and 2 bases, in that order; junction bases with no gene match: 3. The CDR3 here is CASSLGTSGRVPYEQYF. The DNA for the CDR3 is TGTGCCAGCAGCTTGGGGACTAGCGGGAGGGTCCCCTACGAGCAGTACTTC. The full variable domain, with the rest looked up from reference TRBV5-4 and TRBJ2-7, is ETGVTQSPTHLIKTRGQQVTLRCSSQSGHNTVSWYQQALGQGPQFIFQYYREEENGRGNFPPRFSGLQFPNYSSELNVNALELDDSALYLCASSLGTSGRVPYEQYFGPGTRLTVT.

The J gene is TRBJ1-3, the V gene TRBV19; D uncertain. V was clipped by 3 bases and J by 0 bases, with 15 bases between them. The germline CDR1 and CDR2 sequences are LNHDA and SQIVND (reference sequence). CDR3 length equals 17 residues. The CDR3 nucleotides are TGTGCCAGTAGTATCCCAGGCGTGTCAGCCTCTGGAAACACCATATATTTT. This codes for CASSIPGVSASGNTIYF. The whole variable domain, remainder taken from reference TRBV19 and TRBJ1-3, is DGGITQSPKYLFRKEGQNVTLSCEQNLNHDAMYWYRQDPGQGLRLIYYSQIVNDFQKGDIAEGYSVSREKKESFPLTVTSAQKNPTAFYLCASSIPGVSASGNTIYFGEGSWLTVV.

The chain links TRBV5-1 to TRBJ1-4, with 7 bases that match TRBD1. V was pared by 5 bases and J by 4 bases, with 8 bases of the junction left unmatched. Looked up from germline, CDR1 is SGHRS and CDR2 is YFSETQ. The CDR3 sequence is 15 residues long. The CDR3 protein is CASRTQTGRNEKLFF. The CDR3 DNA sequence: TGCGCCAGCAGAACCCAGACAGGGCGTAATGAAAAACTGTTTTTT. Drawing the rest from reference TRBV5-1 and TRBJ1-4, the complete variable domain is KAGVTQTPRYLIKTRGQQVTLSCSPISGHRSVSWYQQTPGQGLQFLFEYFSETQRNKGNFPGRFSGRQFSNSRSEMNVSTLELGDSALYLCASRTQTGRNEKLFFGSGTQLSVL.

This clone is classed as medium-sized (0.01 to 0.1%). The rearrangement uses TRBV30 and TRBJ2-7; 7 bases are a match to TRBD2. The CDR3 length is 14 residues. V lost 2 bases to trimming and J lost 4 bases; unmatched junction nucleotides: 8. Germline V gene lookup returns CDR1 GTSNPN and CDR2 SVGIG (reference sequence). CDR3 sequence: CAWSSISGAYEQYF. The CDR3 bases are TGTGCCTGGAGTTCGATCAGCGGGGCTTACGAGCAGTACTTC.

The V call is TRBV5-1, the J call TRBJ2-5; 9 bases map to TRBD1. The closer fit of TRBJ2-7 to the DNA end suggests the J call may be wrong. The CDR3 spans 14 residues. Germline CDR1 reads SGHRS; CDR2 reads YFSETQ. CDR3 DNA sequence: TGCGCCAGCAGCTGGGGACAGGGTATATCCGAGCAGTACTTC. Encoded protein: CASSWGQGISEQYF.

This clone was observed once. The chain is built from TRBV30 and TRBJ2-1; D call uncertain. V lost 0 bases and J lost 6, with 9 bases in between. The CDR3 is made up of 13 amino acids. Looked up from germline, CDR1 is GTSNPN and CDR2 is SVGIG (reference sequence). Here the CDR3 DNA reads TGTGCCTGGAGTGTTTCAGCGATCAATGAGCAGTTCTTC. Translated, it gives CAWSVSAINEQFF.

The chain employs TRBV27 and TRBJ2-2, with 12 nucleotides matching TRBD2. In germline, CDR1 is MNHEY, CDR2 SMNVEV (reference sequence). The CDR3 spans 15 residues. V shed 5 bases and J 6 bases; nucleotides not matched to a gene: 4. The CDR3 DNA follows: TGTGCCAGCAGTATACTAGCGGGAGGCGCCGGGGAGCTGTTTTTT. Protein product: CASSILAGGAGELFF.